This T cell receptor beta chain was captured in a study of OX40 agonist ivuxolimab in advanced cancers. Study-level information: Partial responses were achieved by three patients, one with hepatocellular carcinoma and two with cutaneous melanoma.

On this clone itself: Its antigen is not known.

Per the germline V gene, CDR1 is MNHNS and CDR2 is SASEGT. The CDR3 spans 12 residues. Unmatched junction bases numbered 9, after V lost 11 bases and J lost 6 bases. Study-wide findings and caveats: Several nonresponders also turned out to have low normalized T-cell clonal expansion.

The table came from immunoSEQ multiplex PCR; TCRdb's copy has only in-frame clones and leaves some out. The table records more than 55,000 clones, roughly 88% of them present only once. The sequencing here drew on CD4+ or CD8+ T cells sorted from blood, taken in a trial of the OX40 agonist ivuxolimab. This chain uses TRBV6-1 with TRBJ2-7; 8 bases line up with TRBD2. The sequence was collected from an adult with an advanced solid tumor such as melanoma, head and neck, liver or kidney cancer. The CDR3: CALLPREGEQYF. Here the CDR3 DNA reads TGTGCCCTCTTGCCCCGGGAGGGCGAGCAGTACTTC.